This T cell receptor (beta chain) was obtained from a study of post-analysis software for immune sequencing data. At the level of the study: Some patients lacked subtype; others had relapsing-remitting, secondary progressive or progressive-relapsing disease.

Included in the TCR beta cDNA libraries were unique molecular identifiers. Each batch of 1 to 10 million T cells produced roughly 450,000 cDNA molecules. MiXCR was run by TCRdb on the PCR reads, yielding one entry per CDR3 protein. The sample lists about 820,000 distinct CDR3 sequences, about 53% occurring once. Comment on this clonotype: Its antigen is not identified.

General study findings and limits: Controls significantly exceeded multiple sclerosis patients in normalized Chao1 diversity. Analysis by F measure revealed that same-batch samples clustered strongly together. Roughly five TRBV segments appeared more often in patients than in controls, and TRBV5-6, TRBV5-1 and TRBV20-1 were among these.

Trimming left V 3 bases short and J 1 base short, with 19 bases between. This CDR3 spans 16 amino acids. The germline gives CDR1 DFQATT, CDR2 SNEGSKA (reference sequence). This receptor was taken from a girl under 18 with multiple sclerosis. Sequencing was performed on blood. The chain carries TRBV20-1 and TRBJ2-7; D is uncertain. CDR3 in amino acids: CSASPKHKLGSYEQYF. The CDR3 bases are TGCAGTGCTAGTCCCAAACACAAACTTGGGTCCTACGAGCAGTACTTC.